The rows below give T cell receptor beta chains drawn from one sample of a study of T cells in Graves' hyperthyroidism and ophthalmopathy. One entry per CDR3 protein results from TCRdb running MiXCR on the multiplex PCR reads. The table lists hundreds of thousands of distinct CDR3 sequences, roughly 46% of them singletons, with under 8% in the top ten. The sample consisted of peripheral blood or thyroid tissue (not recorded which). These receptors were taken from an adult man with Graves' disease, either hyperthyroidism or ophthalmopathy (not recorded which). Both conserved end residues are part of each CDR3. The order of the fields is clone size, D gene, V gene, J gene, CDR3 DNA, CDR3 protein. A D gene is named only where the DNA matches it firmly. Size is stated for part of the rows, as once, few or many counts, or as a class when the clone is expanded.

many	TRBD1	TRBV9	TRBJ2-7	TGTGCCAGCAGTTCCGGGACAGGGGGCTACGAGCAGTACTTC	CASSSGTGGYEQYF
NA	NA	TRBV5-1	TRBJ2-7	TGCGCCAGCAGCTTGGACGCCAGGGGCCACGAGCAGTACTTC	CASSLDARGHEQYF
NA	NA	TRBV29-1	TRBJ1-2	TGTGCCTGGAGTCCCATAGCTTCTAACTATGGCTACACCTTC	CAWSPIASNYGYTF
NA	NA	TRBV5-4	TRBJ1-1	TGTGCCAGCAGTTCCTTCTTCCAAAGGAGGGGCACTGAAGCTTTCTTT	CASSSFFQRRGTEAFF
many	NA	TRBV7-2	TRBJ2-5	TGTGCCAGCAGCTTATTCGAGACCCAGTACTTC	CASSLFETQYF
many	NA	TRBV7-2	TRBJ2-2	TGTGCCAGCGCGAACACCGGGGAGCTGTTTTTT	CASANTGELFF
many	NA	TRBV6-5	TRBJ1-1	TGTGCCAGCAGTTACGTGGTGAACACTGAAGCTTTCTTT	CASSYVVNTEAFF
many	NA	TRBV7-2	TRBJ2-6	TGTGCCAGCAGCCAGATCGCCGGGGCCAACGTCCTGACTTTC	CASSQIAGANVLTF
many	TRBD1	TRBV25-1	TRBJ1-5	TGTGCCAGCAGTGAAGACAGGGTCAATCAGCCCCAGCATTTT	CASSEDRVNQPQHF
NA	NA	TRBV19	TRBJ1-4	TGTGCCAGTAGTATGGGCGGGAGTAATGAAAAACTGTTTTTT	CASSMGGSNEKLFF
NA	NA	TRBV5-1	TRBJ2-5	TGTGCCAGCAGTTCGAACCTAGGAAGGGAGGAGACCCAGTACTTC	CASSSNLGREETQYF
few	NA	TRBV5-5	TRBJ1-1	TGTGCCAGCAGCTTGGAACTGAAGAACACTGAAGCTTTCTTT	CASSLELKNTEAFF
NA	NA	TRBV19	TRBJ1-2	TGTGCCAGTAGTTCCACCTTTAACTATGGCTACACCTTC	CASSSTFNYGYTF
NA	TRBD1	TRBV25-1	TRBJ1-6	TGTGCCAGCAGTGAAGACAGGGCTCAGAATAATTCACCCCTCCACTTT	CASSEDRAQNNSPLHF
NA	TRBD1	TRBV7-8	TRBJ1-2	TGTGCCAGCAGCACGGGACAGTACTATGGCTACACCTTC	CASSTGQYYGYTF
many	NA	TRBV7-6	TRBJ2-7	TGTGCCAGCAGCTCGGACGGGGCCCACGAGCAGTACTTC	CASSSDGAHEQYF
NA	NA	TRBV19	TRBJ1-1	TGTGCCAGCGGAGTGGGGGGGATCGCTTTCTTT	CASGVGGIAFF
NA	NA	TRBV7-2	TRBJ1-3	TGTGCCAGCAGCTTACAGGGGAGGAACACCATATATTTT	CASSLQGRNTIYF
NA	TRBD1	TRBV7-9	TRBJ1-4	TGTGCCAGCAGCGGGGGACAGGGGAACCAAAATGAAAAACTGTTTTTT	CASSGGQGNQNEKLFF
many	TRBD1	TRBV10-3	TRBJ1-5	TGTGCCATCAGTGCGGGGACAGCCCATCAGCCCCAGCATTTT	CAISAGTAHQPQHF
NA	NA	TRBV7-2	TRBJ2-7	TGTGCCAGCAGCTTAGATCTAGTCCCCTACGAGCAGTACTTC	CASSLDLVPYEQYF
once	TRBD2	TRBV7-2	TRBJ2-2	TGTGCCAGTAGTATAAGGCTAGCGGGAAACACCGGGGTGCTGTTTTTT	CASSIRLAGNTGVLFF
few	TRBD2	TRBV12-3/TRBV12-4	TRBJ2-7	TGTGCCAGCAGTGTGACTAGCGGGAGGGCCGGGGAGCAGTACTTC	CASSVTSGRAGEQYF
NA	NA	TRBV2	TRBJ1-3	TGTGCCAGCGACAGGTTTAGCTCTGGAAACACCATATATTTT	CASDRFSSGNTIYF
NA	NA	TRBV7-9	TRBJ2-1	TGTGCCAGCAGCTTCTCGGAGTCCCAGCAGTTCTTC	CASSFSESQQFF
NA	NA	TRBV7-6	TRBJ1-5	TGTGCTAGCAGCCCCGGTCAGATTAATCAGCCCCAGCATTTT	CASSPGQINQPQHF
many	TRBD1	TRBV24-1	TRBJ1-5	TGTGCCACCAGTGGGGACAGGGGCCCCAATCAGCCCCAGCATTTT	CATSGDRGPNQPQHF
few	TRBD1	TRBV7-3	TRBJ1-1	TGTGCCAGCAGCACACAGGGGGCCGACACTGAAGCTTTCTTT	CASSTQGADTEAFF
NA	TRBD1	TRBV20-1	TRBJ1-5	TGCAGTGCTAGCTTCCCGGACAGGATCCACCATCAGCCCCAGCATTTT	CSASFPDRIHHQPQHF
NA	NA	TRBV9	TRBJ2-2	TGTGCCAGCAGCGTGAAAACCTACACCGGGGAGCTGTTTTTT	CASSVKTYTGELFF
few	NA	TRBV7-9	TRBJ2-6	TGTGCCAGCAGCCCCCCCTACGGGGGTGGCGGCTCTGGGGCCAACGTCCTGACTTTC	CASSPPYGGGGSGANVLTF
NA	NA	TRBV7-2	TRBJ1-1	TGTGCCAGCAGTTTAGACGGGGCCGGGGCTGAAGCTTTCTTT	CASSLDGAGAEAFF
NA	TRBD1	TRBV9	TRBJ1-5	TGTGCCAGCAGCCCAGCAACAGACAGGGGTAATCAGCCCCAGCATTTT	CASSPATDRGNQPQHF
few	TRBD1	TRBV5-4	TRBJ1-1	TGTGCCAGCAGCTTGGTTGTGACAGGGGCGAACACTGAAGCTTTCTTT	CASSLVVTGANTEAFF